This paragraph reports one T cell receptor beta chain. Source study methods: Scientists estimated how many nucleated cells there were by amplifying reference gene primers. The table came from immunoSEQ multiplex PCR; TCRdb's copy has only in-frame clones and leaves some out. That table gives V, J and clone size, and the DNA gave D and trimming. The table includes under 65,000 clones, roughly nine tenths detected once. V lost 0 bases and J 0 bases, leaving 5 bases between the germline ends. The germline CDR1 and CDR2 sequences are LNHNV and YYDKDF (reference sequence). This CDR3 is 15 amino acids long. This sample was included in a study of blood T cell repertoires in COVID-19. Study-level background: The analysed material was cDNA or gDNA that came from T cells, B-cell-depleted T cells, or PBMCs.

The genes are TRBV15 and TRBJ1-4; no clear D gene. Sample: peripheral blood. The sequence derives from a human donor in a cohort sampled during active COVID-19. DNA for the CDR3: TGTGCCACCAGCAGAGAGCAGTCAACTAATGAAAAACTGTTTTTT. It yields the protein CATSREQSTNEKLFF.